This T cell receptor (beta chain) came from a study of tumor and adjacent non-tumor tissue in lung cancer. Study-level findings and limits: Tumor repertoires had a smaller top 100 clone share than normal lung.

This sample's RNA came from whole unsorted tissue. TCRbeta libraries were built with three rounds of nested PCR, modified from ARM-PCR. TCRdb independently ran MiXCR on the multiplex PCR reads; one entry per CDR3 protein. The sample yields about 75,000 distinct CDR3 sequences, roughly 80% seen once. Points on this clonotype: No antigen is known for it. A much larger clonotype is one base distant, so this may be a read error.

This TCR was sampled from a woman in her forties or fifties with non-small cell lung cancer. The specimen sequenced was lung tumor tissue.

In DNA, the CDR3 is TGTGCCAGCAGCTTGACCGGCTTGCCCAGCGAGCAGTTCTTC. It translates to CASSLTGLPSEQFF. The chain uses TRBV7-9 and TRBJ2-7; D gene unclear. The J call may be mistaken, given a closer DNA end match to TRBJ2-1. There are 14 residues in the CDR3. The germline CDR1 and CDR2 sequences are SEHNR and FQNEAQ (reference sequence).